The 27 T cell receptor beta chains reported below all come from one sample, sequenced in a study of control samples from healthy donors and cancer patients. Assay used: immunoSEQ multiplex PCR; TCRdb lists only in-frame clones, some missing. This sample has 90,000 to 130,000 clones, with approximately 84% found just once. The sample comprised blood. These receptors came from a man aged 18 to 35 in good health.

This chain links TRBV5-5 with TRBJ1-1; D remains unclear. There are 16 residues in the CDR3. The V and J ends lost 0 bases and 3 bases respectively, with 15 bases between them. The V gene's germline CDR1 is SGHKS and CDR2 YYEKEE (reference sequence). The CDR3 bases are TGTGCCAGCAGCTTGGTCCGCCCGAGAAGGGACACTGAAGCTTTCTTT. This encodes CASSLVRPRRDTEAFF.

The chain joins TRBV6-5 to TRBJ1-1; the match to TRBD1 covers 7 bases. Trimming cost V 5 bases and J 4 bases; bases outside gene matches: 7. Per germline, CDR1 MNHEY and CDR2 SVGAGI. The CDR3 extends over 14 amino acids. The CDR3 is CASSINRGGTEAFF. The CDR3 region has the DNA TGTGCCAGCAGTATAAACAGGGGAGGCACTGAAGCTTTCTTT.

The rearrangement links TRBV5-1 to TRBJ2-3; D unclear. V lost 4 bases and J 0 bases, leaving 3 bases between the germline ends. CDR1 is SGHRS, CDR2 YFSETQ, per germline. The CDR3 totals 12 residues. The CDR3 nucleotides are TGCGCCAGCAGCCTTAGCACAGATACGCAGTATTTT. Amino acid sequence: CASSLSTDTQYF.

The V and J genes are TRBV15 and TRBJ2-3; 9 nucleotides align to TRBD2. Germline CDR1 is LNHNV and CDR2 is YYDKDF (reference sequence). The CDR3 is 18 amino acids. The V gene end was trimmed by 0 bases and the J gene end by 2 bases; junction bases not matched to a gene: 9. The CDR3 reads CATSRDGRGGSPTDTQYF. For the CDR3, the DNA is TGTGCCACCAGCAGAGATGGGCGGGGGGGCTCCCCCACAGATACGCAGTATTTT.

J is TRBJ2-7 and V is TRBV4-1, with 8 bases aligning to TRBD2. The V segment lost 2 bases and the J segment 2 bases; nucleotides outside the gene matches: 5. Per germline, CDR1 MGHRA and CDR2 YSYEKL. The CDR3 consists of 15 residues. The CDR3 protein is CASSQMLAGTYEQYF. The CDR3 bases are TGCGCCAGCAGCCAAATGCTAGCGGGCACCTACGAGCAGTACTTC.

The rearrangement joins TRBV18 to TRBJ1-6; D is unclear. Germline V gives CDR1 KGHSH, CDR2 LQKENI. CDR3 size: 13 residues. The germline V and J ends were trimmed by 5 bases and 10 bases, with 12 bases remaining between them. The CDR3 nucleotides read TGTGCCAGCTCATCCATGGTAAACTCACCCCTCCACTTT. Protein: CASSSMVNSPLHF.

The chain employs TRBV5-4 and TRBJ2-4; 7 bases are shared with TRBD2. Germline V gene sequence: CDR1 SGHNT, CDR2 YYREEE (reference sequence). The CDR3 contains 17 residues. Trimming cost V 4 bases and J 5 bases; bases outside gene matches: 15. CDR3 protein: CASSLGRGALGQNIQYF. The DNA of the CDR3 is TGTGCCAGCAGCCTGGGGAGGGGCGCCCTAGGGCAAAACATTCAGTACTTC.

CDR3: CASSAQALGGYTF. In DNA, the CDR3 is TGTGCCAGCAGCGCACAGGCCCTCGGGGGCTACACCTTC. The rearrangement uses TRBV9 and TRBJ1-2, with a tentative D call TRBD1 (5 bases). V was trimmed by 3 bases and J by 8 bases, leaving 14 bases between them. CDR3 length: 13 amino acids. The germline gives CDR1 SGDLS, CDR2 YYNGEE.

This sequence joins TRBV19 and TRBJ2-7, with D uncertain. The CDR3 has 11 residues. V was clipped by 9 bases and J by 1 base, with 7 bases between them. Germline CDR1 and CDR2: LNHDA and SQIVND (reference sequence). The CDR3 region has the DNA TGTGCCAGGGGATCTTCCTACGAGCAGTACTTC. Its translation: CARGSSYEQYF. Full variable domain (outside the CDR3, taken from reference TRBV19 and TRBJ2-7): DGGITQSPKYLFRKEGQNVTLSCEQNLNHDAMYWYRQDPGQGLRLIYYSQIVNDFQKGDIAEGYSVSREKKESFPLTVTSAQKNPTAFYLCARGSSYEQYFGPGTRLTVT.

V usage is TRBV5-1 and J usage is TRBJ2-1; D may be TRBD1 or TRBD2 (7 bases each). The ends were cut back, 0 bases at V and 10 bases at J, with 17 bases in the middle. Germline V gives CDR1 SGHRS, CDR2 YFSETQ. There are 15 residues in the CDR3. CDR3 region: CASSLGVRGGSEQFF. CDR3 in DNA: TGCGCCAGCAGCTTGGGCGTCAGGGGGGGGAGCGAGCAGTTCTTC.

The V gene is TRBV7-2, the J gene TRBJ1-2; D remains ambiguous. This CDR3 contains 14 residues. The germline gives CDR1 SGHTA, CDR2 FQGNSA. V shed 1 base and J shed 7 bases, with 13 bases lying between them. The CDR3 here is CASSLERAASGYTF. The DNA of the CDR3 is TGTGCCAGCAGCTTAGAAAGGGCTGCAAGTGGCTACACCTTC.

This clone is a singleton in its sample. The genes are TRBV2 and TRBJ1-6; D is unclear. CDR1 and CDR2 (germline): SNHLY, FYNNEI. CDR3 size: 13 residues. Trimming took off 4 bases at V and 10 bases at J, with 11 bases between the two ends. CDR3 region: CASSGGEGSPLHF. CDR3 sequence (DNA): TGTGCCAGCAGTGGCGGGGAGGGATCACCCCTCCACTTT.

The chain uses TRBV6-5 and TRBJ2-3, with D unresolved. CDR1 MNHEY and CDR2 SVGAGI come from the germline V gene. V lost 4 bases, J lost 4 bases, and 9 bases lay in between. The CDR3 sequence is 13 residues long. CDR3 sequence: CASSLLGPDTQYF. The CDR3 nucleotides are TGTGCCAGCAGTTTACTCGGACCAGATACGCAGTATTTT.

The chain has TRBV19 and TRBJ1-3; the match to TRBD1 covers 8 bases. The CDR3 contains 19 residues. V shed 7 bases, J shed 0 bases, and the junction held 17 bases outside the gene matches. CDR1 and CDR2 (germline): LNHDA, SQIVND (reference sequence). The CDR3 DNA reads TGTGCCAGTACCCATCCGCCCGGGACAGGATACTTCTCTGGAAACACCATATATTTT. Residues: CASTHPPGTGYFSGNTIYF.

In this sample, this clone turned up a few times. The junction differs from germline at one of its ends, possibly a read error. The genes are TRBV7-2 and TRBJ1-5; TRBD1 matches 10 bases. Germline V gene lookup returns CDR1 SGHTA and CDR2 FQGNSA. The CDR3 runs to 14 residues. CDR3 sequence (DNA): TGTGCCAGCAGCGAGGACAGGGGGAATCTGCCCCAGCATTTT. This gives the protein CASSEDRGNLPQHF.

V and J are TRBV9 and TRBJ1-5; possibly TRBD1 for D (6 bases). Per germline, CDR1 SGDLS and CDR2 YYNGEE. The CDR3 has 14 residues. Trimming left V 0 bases short and J 6 bases short, with 10 bases between. In DNA form, the CDR3 reads TGTGCCAGCAGCGTAGACGGAGGGGGTCAGCCCCAGCATTTT. Its translation is CASSVDGGGQPQHF. Together with reference TRBV9 and TRBJ1-5, the CDR3 gives the full variable domain: DSGVTQTPKHLITATGQRVTLRCSPRSGDLSVYWYQQSLDQGLQFLIQYYNGEERAKGNILERFSAQQFPDLHSELNLSSLELGDSALYFCASSVDGGGQPQHFGDGTRLSIL.

This chain uses TRBV4-2 with TRBJ2-2, with D uncertain. Germline assignment: CDR1 LGHNA and CDR2 YNFKEQ. CDR3 size: 12 residues. V lost 2 bases and J lost 6, with 4 bases in between. This chain's CDR3 is CASSQWSGELFF. In nucleotides, the CDR3 is TGTGCCAGCAGCCAATGGTCCGGGGAGCTGTTTTTT.

V is TRBV11-2 and J is TRBJ1-1, with 7 bases matching TRBD1. The CDR3 is made up of 13 amino acids. Per the germline V gene, CDR1 is SGHAT and CDR2 is FQNNGV. After removal of 3 bases from V and 7 bases from J, the junction contained 5 bases not matched to a gene. The CDR3 bases are TGTGCCAGCAGCTTGAAACAGGGGCTTGAAGCTTTCTTT. Amino acid sequence: CASSLKQGLEAFF. Using reference TRBV11-2 and TRBJ1-1 for the parts outside the CDR3, the full variable domain is EAGVAQSPRYKIIEKRQSVAFWCNPISGHATLYWYQQILGQGPKLLIQFQNNGVVDDSQLPKDRFSAERLKGVDSTLKIQPAKLEDSAVYLCASSLKQGLEAFFGQGTRLTVV.

The V and J genes are TRBV29-1 and TRBJ2-1; 7 bases agree with TRBD2. The CDR3 loop spans 14 amino acids. In germline, CDR1 is SQVTM, CDR2 ANQGSEA. V trimming: 6 bases; J trimming: 2 bases; junction bases outside the gene matches: 7. This CDR3 reads CSVTSGAAYNEQFF. Written as DNA, the CDR3 is TGCAGCGTGACAAGCGGGGCCGCCTACAATGAGCAGTTCTTC.

V and J are TRBV18 and TRBJ2-7; TRBD1 matches at 8 bases. Per the germline V gene, CDR1 is KGHSH and CDR2 is LQKENI. V trimming: 3 bases; J trimming: 6 bases; junction bases outside the gene matches: 13. This CDR3 contains 16 residues. CDR3 amino acids: CASSPVFGQGAGEQYF. The CDR3 DNA reads TGTGCCAGCTCACCGGTTTTCGGGCAGGGGGCTGGCGAGCAGTACTTC. Full variable domain (rest looked up from reference TRBV18 and TRBJ2-7): NAGVMQNPRHLVRRRGQEARLRCSPMKGHSHVYWYRQLPEEGLKFMVYLQKENIIDESGMPKERFSAEFPKEGPSILRIQQVVRGDSAAYFCASSPVFGQGAGEQYFGPGTRLTVT.

In its sample, this clone was seen once. The chain uses TRBV5-3 and TRBJ2-1; D call uncertain. TRBV5-3 is an open reading frame whose function is uncertain. CDR3 length: 12 amino acids. V gave up 3 bases and J gave up 12 bases, with 13 bases separating them. CDR3 nucleotide sequence: TGTGCCAGAAGCTCCCGGGTAGCCGGGCAGTTCTTC. Translated: CARSSRVAGQFF.

CDR3 in DNA: TGTGCCACCCTGCAAAGAACAGGGGGCAGGGAGACCCAGTACTTC. Encoded protein: CATLQRTGGRETQYF. This chain joins TRBV2 and TRBJ2-5; 9 nucleotides match TRBD1. Trimming took 10 bases from V and 5 from J; bases not matched to a gene: 14. This CDR3 is built from 15 residues. Germline CDR1 SNHLY, CDR2 FYNNEI.

This chain links TRBV5-6 with TRBJ1-5, with D possibly being TRBD1 (5 bases). CDR1 is SGHDT, CDR2 YYEEEE, per germline. This CDR3 region has 15 residues. V lost 5 bases to trimming and J lost 6 bases, with 18 bases between them. CDR3 DNA sequence: TGTGCCAGCAGTTCCTGGTCGGGGACCCGTCAGCCCCAGCATTTT. This gives the protein CASSSWSGTRQPQHF.

The chain is built from TRBV2 and TRBJ1-1; D not certain. Between the trimmed V and J ends, which lost 6 bases and 1 base, there was a span of 12 bases. The length of the CDR3 is 14 residues. The V gene's germline CDR1 is SNHLY and CDR2 FYNNEI. The CDR3 DNA reads TGTGCCAGCAGGGCGCCGACAAGGAACACTGAAGCTTTCTTT. It codes for CASRAPTRNTEAFF.

The CDR3 sequence: CASSQGADIQYF. In DNA, the CDR3 is TGTGCCAGCTCCCAGGGGGCGGACATTCAGTACTTC. This rearrangement joins TRBV10-3 to TRBJ2-4, with 8 nucleotides matching TRBD1. CDR1 is ENHRY, CDR2 SYGVKD, per germline. This CDR3 is built from 12 residues. V gave up 10 bases and J gave up 8 bases; unmatched junction bases: 7.

This clone was observed a few times. The chain employs TRBV10-3 and TRBJ1-3; possibly TRBD1 for D (6 bases). The CDR3 is made up of 13 amino acids. The V gene lost 10 bases and the J gene lost 6 bases, with 16 bases spanning the gap. Germline V gene data show CDR1 as ENHRY and CDR2 as SYGVKD. CDR3 in DNA: TGTGCCACTCAACAGGGATTGGCAAACACCATATATTTT. It encodes CATQQGLANTIYF.

This chain connects TRBV6-2 or TRBV6-3 to TRBJ1-2; 9 nucleotides match TRBD1. The V gene's germline CDR1 is MNHEY and CDR2 SVGEGT. V lost 4 bases to trimming and J lost 4 bases; unmatched junction nucleotides: 4. This CDR3 region has 14 residues. CDR3 sequence (DNA): TGTGCCAGCAGTTTCCGGGACAGGGCCTATGGCTACACCTTC. Its protein product is CASSFRDRAYGYTF.